Presented here are 22 T cell receptor beta chains from one specimen sequenced in a study of blood T cell repertoires in COVID-19. Generated by immunoSEQ multiplex PCR, the TCRdb table keeps only in-frame clones and is missing some. Altogether about 110,000 clones are present, more than 60% being singletons, with the ten largest covering 20% to 25%. Specimen: peripheral blood. The receptors derive from a man in his 70s with active or convalescent COVID-19.

J is TRBJ2-1 and V is TRBV24-1, with TRBD2 identical over 8 bases. The CDR3 spans 15 residues. CDR1 and CDR2 (germline): KGHDR, SFDVKD. V was clipped by 3 bases and J by 7 bases; unmatched bases: 7. The CDR3 is CATSDLGLATNEQFF. CDR3 in DNA: TGTGCCACCAGTGATCTTGGACTAGCTACGAATGAGCAGTTCTTC.

The gene calls are TRBV2 and TRBJ2-7, with TRBD1 as a possible D gene (6 bases). V lost 8 bases to trimming and J lost 4 bases, with 15 bases between them. Germline CDR1 reads SNHLY; CDR2 reads FYNNEI. The CDR3 is made up of 13 amino acids. CDR3 DNA: TGTGCCAGCCGCTCCGGGACAAAGTACGAGCAGTACTTC. As protein: CASRSGTKYEQYF.

V is TRBV5-1 and J is TRBJ1-1, with a tentative D call TRBD1 (6 bases). Deletions cut 3 bases from V and 4 bases from J, with 19 bases between. From germline, CDR1 is SGHRS and CDR2 YFSETQ. The CDR3 runs 16 residues. CDR3 nucleotides: TGCGCCAGCAGCTCGGGGCTAACAGGGTGGAGCACTGAAGCTTTCTTT. Translating it yields CASSSGLTGWSTEAFF.

The genes are TRBV28 and TRBJ1-5; D ambiguous. Trimming left V 6 bases short and J 9 bases short, with 15 bases between. The CDR3 length is 13 residues. Per the germline V gene, CDR1 is MDHEN and CDR2 is SYDVKM. CDR3 DNA sequence: TGTGCCAGCAGGCCCGCGGGAAGAGGGCCCCAGCATTTT. It is translated as CASRPAGRGPQHF.

This chain joins TRBV7-2 and TRBJ1-2; 7 bases map to TRBD1. The germline gives CDR1 SGHTA, CDR2 FQGNSA. This CDR3 region has 15 residues. The trim removed 3 bases at V and 4 bases at J, leaving 8 bases unmatched. CDR3 nucleotides: TGTGCCAGCAGCTTGGTAGGGGGCAAAGGCTATGGCTACACCTTC. Protein sequence: CASSLVGGKGYGYTF.

The chain combines TRBV5-1 with TRBJ1-1; D may be TRBD1 (5 bases). Germline CDR1 reads SGHRS; CDR2 reads YFSETQ. The germline V and J ends were trimmed by 5 bases and 0 bases, with 17 bases remaining between them. The CDR3 has 16 amino acids. The DNA for the CDR3 is TGCGCCAGCAGTCCCCAGACAGCCTCAATGAACACTGAAGCTTTCTTT. It yields the protein CASSPQTASMNTEAFF. Complete variable domain (other parts from reference TRBV5-1 and TRBJ1-1): KAGVTQTPRYLIKTRGQQVTLSCSPISGHRSVSWYQQTPGQGLQFLFEYFSETQRNKGNFPGRFSGRQFSNSRSEMNVSTLELGDSALYLCASSPQTASMNTEAFFGQGTRLTVV.

The chain is built from TRBV4-2 and TRBJ2-7; 7 bases agree with TRBD2. The CDR3 totals 16 residues. The germline V gene encodes CDR1 LGHNA and CDR2 YNFKEQ. The V and J ends lost 0 bases and 2 bases, in that order; junction bases with no gene match: 7. CDR3 sequence: CASSQDSAGETYEQYF. The CDR3 coding sequence is TGTGCCAGCAGCCAAGATTCGGCGGGAGAAACCTACGAGCAGTACTTC.

J is TRBJ2-7 and V is TRBV12-5, with 8 bases identical to TRBD1. This CDR3 contains 16 residues. Germline V gene data show CDR1 as LGHNT and CDR2 as FRNRAP. Losses at the gene ends were 0 bases for V and 5 bases for J; bases not matched to a gene: 9. CDR3 bases: TGTGCTAGTGGTTTGGTACTAGGACAGGGAATACACGAGCAGTACTTC. Residues: CASGLVLGQGIHEQYF.

With respect to this clone: Other DNA variants within this sample encode the same CDR3. In DNA, the CDR3 is TGCGCCAGCAGTTTAGACAGGGTGGGAGAGACCCAGTACTTC. It translates to CASSLDRVGETQYF. The chain has TRBV5-1 and TRBJ2-5, with TRBD1 matching over 7 bases. J was trimmed by 4 bases and V by 5 bases; bases with no gene match: 8. CDR1 is SGHRS and CDR2 is YFSETQ in the germline V gene. The length of the CDR3 is 14 residues. The whole variable domain, filled in from reference TRBV5-1 and TRBJ2-5, reads KAGVTQTPRYLIKTRGQQVTLSCSPISGHRSVSWYQQTPGQGLQFLFEYFSETQRNKGNFPGRFSGRQFSNSRSEMNVSTLELGDSALYLCASSLDRVGETQYFGPGTRLLVL.

The chain couples TRBV29-1 to TRBJ1-5, with 9 positions matching TRBD1. CDR3 length: 13 amino acids. J was trimmed by 4 bases and V by 5 bases; bases with no gene match: 3. Looked up from germline, CDR1 is SQVTM and CDR2 is ANQGSEA. The CDR3 DNA sequence: TGCAGCGTTAAGACAGGGGGGAATCAGCCCCAGCATTTT. Its translation: CSVKTGGNQPQHF.

This clone has just one count. The V and J genes are TRBV5-1 and TRBJ2-1; 10 bases fit TRBD2. The CDR3 is made up of 15 amino acids. Losses at the gene ends were 0 bases for V and 8 bases for J; bases not matched to a gene: 5. The germline V gene encodes CDR1 SGHRS and CDR2 YFSETQ. CDR3 sequence: CASSLDLAGVDEQFF. The CDR3 DNA follows: TGCGCCAGCAGCTTGGATCTAGCGGGAGTTGATGAGCAGTTCTTC.

This clone was counted once. This chain joins TRBV6-6 and TRBJ1-1, with D possibly being TRBD1 (6 bases). The germline V and J ends were trimmed by 6 bases and 5 bases, with 22 bases remaining between them. The CDR3 contains 16 residues. CDR1 MNHNY and CDR2 SVGAGI come from the germline V gene (reference sequence). The CDR3 reads CASRLGITGFGTEAFF. DNA of the CDR3: TGTGCCAGCAGATTGGGGATTACAGGGTTTGGGACTGAAGCTTTCTTT.

The sample holds a few counts of this clone. This rearrangement joins TRBV5-1 to TRBJ2-7; 10 positions match TRBD2. The CDR3 is made up of 15 amino acids. The V segment lost 2 bases and the J segment 0 bases; nucleotides outside the gene matches: 2. CDR1 is SGHRS, CDR2 YFSETQ, per germline. This CDR3 is CASSFSGGSSYEQYF. The DNA for the CDR3 is TGCGCCAGCAGCTTTAGCGGGGGGAGCTCCTACGAGCAGTACTTC.

CDR3 sequence (DNA): TGTGCCAGCAGAGAGACAGGGTCGAACACCGGGGAGCTGTTTTTT. This translates into CASRETGSNTGELFF. The rearrangement uses TRBV2 and TRBJ2-2, with TRBD1 matching over 7 bases. V lost 6 bases to trimming and J lost 0 bases; unmatched junction nucleotides: 4. The V gene's germline CDR1 is SNHLY and CDR2 FYNNEI. The CDR3 spans 15 residues.

The gene calls are TRBV7-2 and TRBJ2-2, with 7 bases lining up with TRBD2. The CDR3 totals 15 residues. Looked up from germline, CDR1 is SGHTA and CDR2 is FQGNSA. The junction had 3 bases not matched to a gene; V was cut back by 4 bases and J by 1 base. CDR3 protein: CASSWGTMNTGELFF. The CDR3, as DNA: TGTGCCAGCAGCTGGGGGACTATGAACACCGGGGAGCTGTTTTTT.

This clone appeared a single time. This chain joins TRBV20-1 and TRBJ2-7; maybe TRBD2 (6 bases). CDR3 size: 11 residues. V lost 7 bases and J lost 4, with 11 bases in between. CDR1 is DFQATT and CDR2 is SNEGSKA in the germline V gene (reference sequence). The CDR3 is CSVGGEYEQYF. The CDR3, as DNA: TGCAGTGTGGGGGGTGAATACGAGCAGTACTTC.

This chain uses TRBV6-6 with TRBJ2-7; 8 nucleotides line up with TRBD2. CDR1 MNHNY and CDR2 SVGAGI come from the germline V gene (reference sequence). The CDR3 runs to 15 residues. V was clipped by 2 bases and J by 1 base; unmatched bases: 4. The CDR3 loop is CASSYGAGGSYEQYF. In DNA, the CDR3 is TGTGCCAGCAGTTACGGGGCGGGGGGATCCTACGAGCAGTACTTC.

This clone showed up just a few times. The chain uses TRBV10-3 and TRBJ1-1; 8 bases are shared with TRBD1. V was pared by 10 bases and J by 7 bases, with 8 bases of the junction left unmatched. The CDR3 contains 12 residues. Germline V gene data show CDR1 as ENHRY and CDR2 as SYGVKD. CDR3 region: CATGQGVDEAFF. The CDR3 bases are TGTGCCACCGGACAGGGAGTGGATGAAGCTTTCTTT.

The rearrangement links TRBV12-3 or TRBV12-4 to TRBJ1-2; D might be TRBD1 (6 bases). The CDR3 is made up of 12 amino acids. The V end was cut by 6 bases, the J end by 8 bases, with 13 bases between. The CDR3 nucleotides read TGTGCCAGCAGCCCCAGGGGAAGCGGCTACACCTTC. It codes for CASSPRGSGYTF.

The DNA of the CDR3 is TGCGCCAGCAGCTTGGGATCAGGGACTAATGAAAAACTGTTTTTT. Translated, it gives CASSLGSGTNEKLFF. The gene calls are TRBV5-1 and TRBJ1-4; D possibly corresponds to TRBD1 (5 bases). The V gene's germline CDR1 is SGHRS and CDR2 YFSETQ. Trimming removed 0 bases from V and 2 bases from J, with 8 bases in between. This CDR3 spans 15 amino acids.

The chain joins TRBV28 to TRBJ2-7; D might be TRBD1 (6 bases). CDR3 length: 15 amino acids. CDR1 is MDHEN, CDR2 SYDVKM, per germline. V was pared by 6 bases and J by 1 base, with 16 bases between. The CDR3 DNA follows: TGTGCCAGCAGCCGAAGGGGGAGAGGTTCCTACGAGCAGTACTTC. Protein sequence: CASSRRGRGSYEQYF.

The chain carries TRBV18 and TRBJ2-7; D is possibly TRBD1 (6 bases). The CDR3 runs to 16 residues. Trimming left V 2 bases short and J 2 bases short, with 16 bases between. Germline V lookup: CDR1 KGHSH, CDR2 LQKENI. The CDR3: CASSPSYGDTTYEQYF. CDR3 bases: TGTGCCAGCTCACCAAGCTACGGGGACACAACCTACGAGCAGTACTTC.